The present T cell receptor beta chain was sequenced within a study of OX40 agonist ivuxolimab in advanced cancers. Study-level findings and limits: Dosing at 0.1 to 3.0 mg/kg was accompanied by clonal expansion of CD4+ and CD8+ blood T cells by week 6. Antigen targets of the expanded peripheral T cells went undetermined. Normalized expansion of T-cell clones was also low for some nonresponders.

Concerning this clone itself: Its antigen is unidentified.

The assay was immunoSEQ multiplex PCR, and TCRdb's table has in-frame clones only and misses some. The sample has some 72,000 clones, about 92% seen once; the top ten hold approximately 0.5%. Looked up from germline, CDR1 is MNHEY and CDR2 is SVGAGI. V lost 7 bases and J 2 bases, leaving 18 bases between the germline ends. The CDR3 consists of 15 residues. Sampling times: baseline, cycle 4 day 1, cycle 7 day 1. This TCR was sampled from an adult with an advanced solid tumor such as melanoma, head and neck, liver or kidney cancer. This chain links TRBV6-5 with TRBJ2-7, with D maybe TRBD1 (6 bases). This specimen was CD4+ or CD8+ T cells sorted from blood, taken in a trial of the OX40 agonist ivuxolimab. The CDR3 sequence is CASKPRGRPPYEQYF. CDR3 bases: TGTGCCAGCAAACCCAGGGGAAGGCCCCCCTACGAGCAGTACTTC.